The 28 T cell receptor beta chains below come from one sample, sequenced in a study of blood T cell repertoires in COVID-19. Some clones are missing from TCRdb's copy, which holds only in-frame ones; the method was immunoSEQ multiplex PCR. The sample shows tens of thousands of clones, 75% to 90% of them seen only once. The sequencing input was peripheral blood. The receptors shown here come from a man aged 45 to 65 with active COVID-19.

In nucleotides, the CDR3 is TGTGCCAGCAGCTTAGATAGGACAGGCCTCGTCTACTTC. Protein sequence: CASSLDRTGLVYF. The chain links TRBV11-3 to TRBJ2-7, with 7 nucleotides matching TRBD1. CDR3 length equals 13 residues. CDR1 SGHNT and CDR2 YENEEA come from the germline V gene. J was trimmed by 13 bases and V by 0 bases; bases with no gene match: 9.

The chain uses TRBV2 and TRBJ1-2; tentative D call: TRBD1 (5 bases). From germline, CDR1 is SNHLY and CDR2 FYNNEI. Trimming left V 5 bases short and J 2 bases short, with 12 bases between. The CDR3 covers 14 residues. CDR3 nucleotides: TGTGCCAGCAGTTCCCCGGACACGAACTATGGCTACACCTTC. Protein sequence: CASSSPDTNYGYTF.

The chain is built from TRBV5-6 and TRBJ2-3; D gene uncertain. The V end was cut by 0 bases, the J end by 4 bases, with 9 bases between. The CDR3 extends over 14 amino acids. Germline lookup yields CDR1 SGHDT and CDR2 YYEEEE. The CDR3 region is CASSLGAGSDTQYF. The CDR3 nucleotides are TGTGCCAGCAGCTTGGGGGCAGGATCAGATACGCAGTATTTT.

This clone appeared a single time. The rearrangement links TRBV2 to TRBJ2-7; 9 bases are a match to TRBD2. CDR1 and CDR2 from the germline V gene are SNHLY and FYNNEI. The CDR3 is 13 residues long. The V segment lost 10 bases and the J segment 3 bases; nucleotides outside the gene matches: 7. CDR3 region: CAILAGAFYEQYF. In DNA, the CDR3 is TGTGCCATTTTAGCGGGAGCTTTCTACGAGCAGTACTTC.

The V call is TRBV3-1 (or the pseudogene TRBV3-2), the J call TRBJ1-6; D is uncertain. This CDR3 has 13 amino acids. With 0 bases removed from V and 7 bases from J, the gap between germline ends came to 4 bases. Germline V gene data show CDR1 as LGHDT and CDR2 as YNNKEL (reference sequence). This CDR3 reads CASSQDRNSPLHF. The CDR3 region has the DNA TGTGCCAGCAGCCAAGACAGAAATTCACCCCTCCACTTT.

V is TRBV3-1 (or the pseudogene TRBV3-2) and J is TRBJ2-5, with D uncertain. The CDR3 runs 15 residues. Germline V gives CDR1 LGHDT, CDR2 YNNKEL (reference sequence). Trimming stripped 4 bases from V and 4 bases from J, with 16 bases between. For the CDR3, the DNA is TGTGCCAGCAGCCGCCTTTTAGGTGGGCGAGAGACCCAGTACTTC. It codes for CASSRLLGGRETQYF.

This clone came up a few times. The chain joins TRBV7-8 to TRBJ1-1; D perhaps matches TRBD1 (5 bases). Germline loops: CDR1 SGHVS, CDR2 FQNEAQ. Deletions cut 5 bases from V and 0 bases from J, with 13 bases between. The CDR3 covers 15 residues. The CDR3 DNA reads as TGTGCCAGCAGCCGAGGGGCTTCCTTGAACACTGAAGCTTTCTTT. Translation: CASSRGASLNTEAFF.

J is TRBJ2-7 and V is TRBV10-3, with 10 bases that match TRBD2. In germline, CDR1 is ENHRY, CDR2 SYGVKD. CDR3 length equals 15 residues. J gave up 2 bases and V 2 bases, and 3 bases lay outside the gene matches. The CDR3 nucleotides read TGTGCCATCAGTGAGGGACTAGCGGAAACCTACGAGCAGTACTTC. Its translation is CAISEGLAETYEQYF.

The genes are TRBV9 and TRBJ2-1, with 11 bases matching TRBD2. This CDR3 has 17 amino acids. CDR1 is SGDLS, CDR2 YYNGEE, per germline. Unmatched junction bases numbered 7, after V lost 0 bases and J lost 5 bases. CDR3 coding DNA: TGTGCCAGCAGCGTAGCTGGCCTAGCGGGGGGTGACAATGAGCAGTTCTTC. This codes for CASSVAGLAGGDNEQFF.

The chain carries TRBV28 and TRBJ2-1, with D possibly TRBD1 on 6 matching bases. The V and J ends lost 10 bases and 2 bases respectively, with 18 bases between them. The CDR3 contains 15 residues. Per the germline V gene, CDR1 is MDHEN and CDR2 is SYDVKM. Here the CDR3 reads CATQGRPGTYNEQFF. The CDR3 DNA reads as TGTGCCACACAGGGACGGCCGGGGACCTACAATGAGCAGTTCTTC.

The rearrangement uses TRBV5-1 and TRBJ2-5; TRBD2 is a possible D gene (6 bases). Trimming stripped 0 bases from V and 2 bases from J, with 11 bases between. In germline, CDR1 is SGHRS, CDR2 YFSETQ. The CDR3 consists of 15 residues. The CDR3 spells CASSLVAGTQETQYF. CDR3 coding DNA: TGCGCCAGCAGCTTGGTGGCCGGGACTCAAGAGACCCAGTACTTC.

This clone was counted once. J is TRBJ1-5 and V is TRBV9, with D perhaps matching TRBD1 (5 bases). This CDR3 region has 15 residues. Looked up from germline, CDR1 is SGDLS and CDR2 is YYNGEE. The V end lost 1 base, the J end lost 0 bases, and 8 bases lay between the germline ends. The CDR3 loop reads CASSVQGYSNQPQHF. The CDR3 DNA reads TGTGCCAGCAGCGTACAGGGATATAGCAATCAGCCCCAGCATTTT. The variable domain in full, completed from reference TRBV9 and TRBJ1-5, reads DSGVTQTPKHLITATGQRVTLRCSPRSGDLSVYWYQQSLDQGLQFLIQYYNGEERAKGNILERFSAQQFPDLHSELNLSSLELGDSALYFCASSVQGYSNQPQHFGDGTRLSIL.

The chain carries TRBV7-2 and TRBJ2-2, with TRBD1 as a possible D gene (5 bases). Per germline, CDR1 SGHTA and CDR2 FQGNSA. The ends were cut back, 5 bases at V and 6 bases at J, with 10 bases in the middle. This CDR3 region has 13 residues. CDR3 coding DNA: TGTGCCAGCAGCACCAGGGTCCCCGGGGAGCTGTTTTTT. Translated: CASSTRVPGELFF.

This chain connects TRBV24-1 to TRBJ2-1; 11 nucleotides line up with TRBD2. Germline CDR1 KGHDR, CDR2 SFDVKD. V was clipped by 1 base and J by 5 bases; unmatched bases: 3. This CDR3 has 16 residues. CDR3 region: CATSDFLAGGNNEQFF. Written as DNA, the CDR3 is TGTGCCACCAGTGATTTCCTAGCGGGAGGAAACAATGAGCAGTTCTTC.

The J gene is TRBJ2-4, the V gene TRBV5-6, with D perhaps matching TRBD2 (6 bases). The CDR3 sequence is 16 residues long. CDR1 and CDR2 (germline): SGHDT, YYEEEE. V was cut by 4 bases and J by 1 base, with 15 bases left in between. This CDR3 reads CASSLRRGSAKNIQYF. CDR3 sequence (DNA): TGTGCCAGCAGCCTTAGACGGGGGAGCGCCAAAAACATTCAGTACTTC. Full variable domain (rest looked up from reference TRBV5-6 and TRBJ2-4): DAGVTQSPTHLIKTRGQQVTLRCSPKSGHDTVSWYQQALGQGPQFIFQYYEEEERQRGNFPDRFSGHQFPNYSSELNVNALLLGDSALYLCASSLRRGSAKNIQYFGAGTRLSVL.

The rearrangement joins TRBV5-1 to TRBJ2-5, with TRBD1 identical over 10 bases. The V and J ends lost 3 bases and 2 bases, in that order; junction bases with no gene match: 7. CDR1 is SGHRS and CDR2 is YFSETQ in the germline V gene. The CDR3 consists of 16 residues. This CDR3 reads CASSSGQGGGQETQYF. In DNA, the CDR3 is TGCGCCAGCAGCTCTGGACAGGGGGGCGGACAAGAGACCCAGTACTTC.

This clone was detected a few times. The V gene is TRBV5-1, the J gene TRBJ1-5; 7 bases are shared with TRBD1. The CDR3 has 14 residues. CDR1 is SGHRS and CDR2 is YFSETQ in the germline V gene. Germline trimming cut 0 bases from V and 6 bases from J; bases unmatched to any gene: 3. The CDR3 DNA is TGCGCCAGCAGCTTGGCAGGGGGAAGTCAGCCCCAGCATTTT. This encodes CASSLAGGSQPQHF.

There are a few counts of this clone. The CDR3 nucleotides are TGTGCCAGCAGTTTGGGACTACAAGAGACCCAGTACTTC. Its protein product is CASSLGLQETQYF. The chain uses TRBV6-2 or TRBV6-3 and TRBJ2-5; 7 positions agree with TRBD2. The CDR3 is made up of 13 amino acids. Germline V lookup: CDR1 MNHEY, CDR2 SVGEGT. V gave up 4 bases and J gave up 2 bases; unmatched junction bases: 1.

The count of this clone is one. In nucleotides, the CDR3 is TGTGCCAGTAGTGACAGGGGAGGTCAGCCCCAGCATTTT. Protein product: CASSDRGGQPQHF. The chain recombines TRBV19 with TRBJ1-5, with 8 nucleotides matching TRBD1. Germline V lookup: CDR1 LNHDA, CDR2 SQIVND (reference sequence). This CDR3 spans 13 amino acids. The V gene end was trimmed by 5 bases and the J gene end by 6 bases; junction bases not matched to a gene: 3.

This chain connects TRBV18 to TRBJ2-3; 7 bases are a match to TRBD2. The CDR3 consists of 16 residues. CDR1 and CDR2 (germline): KGHSH, LQKENI. The junction had 8 bases not matched to a gene; V was cut back by 0 bases and J by 5 bases. CDR3 sequence (DNA): TGTGCCAGCTCACCACCGCACGGATCTAGCGGAGATACGCAGTATTTT. Its translation is CASSPPHGSSGDTQYF.

V and J are TRBV19 and TRBJ1-1; tentative D call: TRBD1 (5 bases). Trimming left V 3 bases short and J 5 bases short, with 16 bases between. The CDR3 covers 15 residues. The germline V gene encodes CDR1 LNHDA and CDR2 SQIVND (reference sequence). CDR3 in amino acids: CASSILGRGRTEAFF. In DNA, the CDR3 is TGTGCCAGTAGTATCCTCGGGAGGGGTAGGACTGAAGCTTTCTTT.

This clone has a handful of counts. This chain uses TRBV28 with TRBJ2-2; possibly TRBD2 for D (6 bases). CDR3 length: 15 amino acids. V lost 5 bases to trimming and J lost 4 bases, with 14 bases between them. From germline, CDR1 is MDHEN and CDR2 SYDVKM. CDR3 in amino acids: CASSLGGAGTGELFF. For the CDR3, the DNA is TGTGCCAGCAGTCTAGGCGGGGCGGGCACCGGGGAGCTGTTTTTT.

This chain connects TRBV7-2 to TRBJ2-5, with TRBD2 matching 8 bases. The CDR3 totals 15 residues. V was pared by 4 bases and J by 4 bases, with 8 bases of the junction left unmatched. The germline CDR1 and CDR2 sequences are SGHTA and FQGNSA. CDR3 loop: CASSWLPGGRETQYF. CDR3 bases: TGTGCCAGCAGCTGGCTGCCGGGGGGGCGAGAGACCCAGTACTTC. Drawing the rest from reference TRBV7-2 and TRBJ2-5, the complete variable domain is GAGVSQSPSNKVTEKGKDVELRCDPISGHTALYWYRQSLGQGLEFLIYFQGNSAPDKSGLPSDRFSAERTGGSVSTLTIQRTQQEDSAVYLCASSWLPGGRETQYFGPGTRLLVL.

The chain employs TRBV6-6 and TRBJ1-1, with D tentatively TRBD1 (6 bases). CDR3 length: 14 residues. Germline V gene lookup returns CDR1 MNHNY and CDR2 SVGAGI (reference sequence). V dropped 6 bases and J dropped 3 bases, with 14 bases sitting between them. The DNA of the CDR3 is TGTGCCAGCAGCAAACAGGCAGGGGACACTGAAGCTTTCTTT. It translates to CASSKQAGDTEAFF.

J is TRBJ1-1 and V is TRBV5-1; TRBD1 matches 7 bases. Germline V gene data show CDR1 as SGHRS and CDR2 as YFSETQ. The V and J ends lost 5 bases and 6 bases, in that order; junction bases with no gene match: 7. This CDR3 contains 13 residues. The DNA for the CDR3 is TGCGCCAGCAGTGCGGGACAGCGGGCTGAAGCTTTCTTT. It codes for CASSAGQRAEAFF.

The chain combines TRBV28 with TRBJ1-6, with TRBD1 matching over 7 bases. Losses at the gene ends were 6 bases for V and 0 bases for J; bases not matched to a gene: 11. This CDR3 has 18 amino acids. Germline V gene sequence: CDR1 MDHEN, CDR2 SYDVKM. CDR3: CASSATGAPSSYNSPLHF. The DNA for the CDR3 is TGTGCCAGCAGCGCTACAGGGGCTCCGAGCTCCTATAATTCACCCCTCCACTTT.

Remarks on this clone: One junction end does not reproduce the germline sequence, and a read error may be involved. The chain combines TRBV7-7 with TRBJ2-5; a possible D gene is TRBD2 (6 bases). The CDR3 has 15 residues. Germline CDR1 and CDR2: SSHAT and FNYEAQ (reference sequence). CDR3 DNA: TGTGCTAGCAGCTTAGGTCGCCTAGCGAGCGAGACCCAGTACTTC. Protein product: CASSLGRLASETQYF.

The chain combines TRBV10-3 with TRBJ2-7; no clear D gene. The CDR3 is made up of 16 amino acids. Germline-derived CDR1 and CDR2 are ENHRY and SYGVKD. The V and J ends lost 2 bases and 0 bases respectively, with 14 bases between them. Here the CDR3 DNA reads TGTGCCATCAGTGAGACGAAACCCACTATCTCCTACGAGCAGTACTTC. This codes for CAISETKPTISYEQYF.